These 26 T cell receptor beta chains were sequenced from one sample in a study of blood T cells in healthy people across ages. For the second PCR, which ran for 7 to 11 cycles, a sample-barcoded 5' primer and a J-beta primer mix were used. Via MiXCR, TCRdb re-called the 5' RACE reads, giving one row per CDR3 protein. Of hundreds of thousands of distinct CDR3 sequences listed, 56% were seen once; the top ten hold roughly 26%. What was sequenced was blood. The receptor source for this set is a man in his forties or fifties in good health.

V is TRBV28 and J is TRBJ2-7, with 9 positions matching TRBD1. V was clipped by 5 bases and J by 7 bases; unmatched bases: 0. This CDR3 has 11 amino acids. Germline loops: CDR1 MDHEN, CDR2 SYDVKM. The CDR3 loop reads CASSDRGEQYF. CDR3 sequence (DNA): TGTGCCAGCAGTGACAGGGGGGAGCAGTACTTC.

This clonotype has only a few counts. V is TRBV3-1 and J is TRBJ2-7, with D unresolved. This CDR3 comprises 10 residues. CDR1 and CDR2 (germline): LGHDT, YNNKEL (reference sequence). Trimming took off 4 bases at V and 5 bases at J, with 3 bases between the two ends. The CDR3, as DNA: TGTGCCAGCAGCCCGCACGAGCAGTACTTC. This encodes CASSPHEQYF.

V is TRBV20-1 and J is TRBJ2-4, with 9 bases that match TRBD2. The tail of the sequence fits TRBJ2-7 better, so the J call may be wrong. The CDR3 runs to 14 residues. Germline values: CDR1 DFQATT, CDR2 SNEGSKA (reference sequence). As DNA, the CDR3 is TGCAGTGCTAGAGTGGGCGGGAGGGACCACGAGCAGTACTTC. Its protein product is CSARVGGRDHEQYF.

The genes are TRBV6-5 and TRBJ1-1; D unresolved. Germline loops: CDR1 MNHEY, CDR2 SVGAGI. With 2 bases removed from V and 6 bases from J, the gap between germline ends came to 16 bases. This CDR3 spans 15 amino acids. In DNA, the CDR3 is TGTGCCAGCAGTTACGGTAAGGGATTGGGCGCTGAAGCTTTCTTT. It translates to CASSYGKGLGAEAFF.

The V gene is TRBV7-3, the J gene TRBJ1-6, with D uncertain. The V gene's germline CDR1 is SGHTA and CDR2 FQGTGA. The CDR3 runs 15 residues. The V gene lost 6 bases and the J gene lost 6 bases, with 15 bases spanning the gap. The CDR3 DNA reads TGTGCCAGCAGTTTTGCGGCAACAGCTAATTCACCCCTCCACTTT. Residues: CASSFAATANSPLHF. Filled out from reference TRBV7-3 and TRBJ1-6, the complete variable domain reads GAGVSQTPSNKVTEKGKYVELRCDPISGHTALYWYRQSLGQGPEFLIYFQGTGAADDSGLPNDRFFAVRPEGSVSTLKIQRTERGDSAVYLCASSFAATANSPLHFGNGTRLTVT.

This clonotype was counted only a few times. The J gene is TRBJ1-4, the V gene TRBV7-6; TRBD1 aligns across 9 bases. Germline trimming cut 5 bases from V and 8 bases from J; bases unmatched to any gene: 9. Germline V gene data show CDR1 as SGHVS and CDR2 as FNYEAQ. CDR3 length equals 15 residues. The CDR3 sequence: CASSPLGQGVEKLFF. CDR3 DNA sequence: TGTGCCAGCAGCCCGTTGGGACAGGGAGTCGAAAAACTGTTTTTT. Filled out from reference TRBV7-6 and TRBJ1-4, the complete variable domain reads GAGVSQSPRYKVTKRGQDVALRCDPISGHVSLYWYRQALGQGPEFLTYFNYEAQQDKSGLPNDRFSAERPEGSISTLTIQRTEQRDSAMYRCASSPLGQGVEKLFFGSGTQLSVL.

This chain's CDR3 is CASSLGQGLYF. The DNA for the CDR3 is TGTGCCAGCAGCTTAGGGCAGGGATTGTACTTC. The chain recombines TRBV11-2 with TRBJ2-4; D is perhaps TRBD1 (5 bases). Trimming left V 1 base short and J 15 bases short, with 10 bases between. The length of the CDR3 is 11 residues. Germline V gene sequence: CDR1 SGHAT, CDR2 FQNNGV.

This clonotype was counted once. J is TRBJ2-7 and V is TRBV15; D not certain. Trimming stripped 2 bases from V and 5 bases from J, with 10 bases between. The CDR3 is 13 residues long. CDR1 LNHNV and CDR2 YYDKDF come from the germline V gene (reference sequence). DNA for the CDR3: TGTGCCACCAGCAGACCCGCCCGGGACGAGCAGTACTTC. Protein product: CATSRPARDEQYF.

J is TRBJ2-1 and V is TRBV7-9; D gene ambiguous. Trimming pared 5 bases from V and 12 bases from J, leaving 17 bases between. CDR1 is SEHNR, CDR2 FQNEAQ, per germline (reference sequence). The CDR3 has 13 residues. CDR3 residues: CASSVELDSGQFF. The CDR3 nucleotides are TGTGCCAGCAGCGTAGAGCTAGACTCGGGGCAGTTCTTC.

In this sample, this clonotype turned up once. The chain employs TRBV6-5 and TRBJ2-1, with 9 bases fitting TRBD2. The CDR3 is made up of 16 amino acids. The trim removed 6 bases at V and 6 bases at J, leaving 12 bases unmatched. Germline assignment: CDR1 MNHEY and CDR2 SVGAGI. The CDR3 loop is CASSPPASGIANEQFF. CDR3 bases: TGTGCCAGCAGCCCCCCCGCTAGCGGGATAGCCAATGAGCAGTTCTTC.

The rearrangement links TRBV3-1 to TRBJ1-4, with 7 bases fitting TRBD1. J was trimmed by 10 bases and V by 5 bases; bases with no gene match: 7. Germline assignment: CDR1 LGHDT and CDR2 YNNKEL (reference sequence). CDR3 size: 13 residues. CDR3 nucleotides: TGTGCCAGCAGCTCCCGACAGGGAGGAAAACTGTTTTTT. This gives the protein CASSSRQGGKLFF.

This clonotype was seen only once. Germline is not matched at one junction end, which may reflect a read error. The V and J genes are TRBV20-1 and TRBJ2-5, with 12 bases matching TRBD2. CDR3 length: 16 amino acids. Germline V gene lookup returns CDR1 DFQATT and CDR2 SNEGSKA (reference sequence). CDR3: CSAREPFTSGGKTRYF. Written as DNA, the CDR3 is TGCAGTGCTAGAGAACCCTTTACTAGCGGGGGGAAGACCCGGTACTTC.

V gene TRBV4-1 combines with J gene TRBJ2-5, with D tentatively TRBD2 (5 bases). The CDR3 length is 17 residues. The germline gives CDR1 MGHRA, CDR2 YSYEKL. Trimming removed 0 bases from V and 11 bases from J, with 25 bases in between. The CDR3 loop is CASSQDTRAELINEQYF. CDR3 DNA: TGCGCCAGCAGCCAAGACACTAGGGCGGAGCTTATCAATGAGCAGTACTTC.

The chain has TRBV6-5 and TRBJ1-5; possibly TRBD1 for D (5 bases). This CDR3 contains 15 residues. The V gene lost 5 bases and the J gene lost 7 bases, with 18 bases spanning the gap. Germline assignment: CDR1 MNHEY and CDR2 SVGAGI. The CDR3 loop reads CASSATEPAMQPQHF. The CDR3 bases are TGTGCCAGCAGTGCGACAGAGCCAGCAATGCAGCCCCAGCATTTT.

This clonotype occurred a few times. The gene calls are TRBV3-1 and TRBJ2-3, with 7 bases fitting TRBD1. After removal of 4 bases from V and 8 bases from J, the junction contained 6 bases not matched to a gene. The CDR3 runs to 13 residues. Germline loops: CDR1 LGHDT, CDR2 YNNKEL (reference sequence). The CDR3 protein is CASSPRTGFTQYF. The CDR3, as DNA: TGTGCCAGCAGCCCCCGGACAGGCTTTACGCAGTATTTT.

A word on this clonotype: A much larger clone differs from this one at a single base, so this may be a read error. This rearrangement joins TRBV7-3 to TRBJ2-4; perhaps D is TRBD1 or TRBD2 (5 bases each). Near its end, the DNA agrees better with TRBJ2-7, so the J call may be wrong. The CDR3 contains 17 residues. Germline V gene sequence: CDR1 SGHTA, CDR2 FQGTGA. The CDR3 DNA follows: TGTGCCGGCAGCTTAACCCCCCCCGGGACGCTGAACTACGAGCAGTACTTC. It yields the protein CAGSLTPPGTLNYEQYF.

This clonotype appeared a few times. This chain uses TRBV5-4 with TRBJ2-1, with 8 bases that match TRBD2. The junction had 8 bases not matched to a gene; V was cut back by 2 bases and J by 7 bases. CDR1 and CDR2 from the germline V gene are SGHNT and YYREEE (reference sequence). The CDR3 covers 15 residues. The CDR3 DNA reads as TGTGCCAGCAGCTTTGACGGGGGGGTAGGTAATGAGCAGTTCTTC. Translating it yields CASSFDGGVGNEQFF.

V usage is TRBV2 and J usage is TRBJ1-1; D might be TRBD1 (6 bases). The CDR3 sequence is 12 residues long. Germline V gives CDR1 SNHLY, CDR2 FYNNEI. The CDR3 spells CSSDGTNTEAFF. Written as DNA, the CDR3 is TGTTCCTCGGACGGGACAAACACTGAAGCTTTCTTT.

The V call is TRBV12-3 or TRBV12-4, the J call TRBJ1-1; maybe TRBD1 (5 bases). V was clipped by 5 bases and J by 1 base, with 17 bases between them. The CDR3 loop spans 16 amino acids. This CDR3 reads CASSDPGRGRNTEAFF. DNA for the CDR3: TGTGCCAGCAGTGACCCGGGGCGGGGCAGGAACACTGAAGCTTTCTTT.

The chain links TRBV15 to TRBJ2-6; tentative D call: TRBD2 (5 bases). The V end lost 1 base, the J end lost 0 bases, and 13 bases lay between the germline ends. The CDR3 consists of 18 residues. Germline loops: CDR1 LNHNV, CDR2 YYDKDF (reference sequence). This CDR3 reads CATSRGLAVSSGANVLTF. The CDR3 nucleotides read TGTGCCACCAGCAGAGGGCTAGCCGTCAGCTCTGGGGCCAACGTCCTGACTTTC.

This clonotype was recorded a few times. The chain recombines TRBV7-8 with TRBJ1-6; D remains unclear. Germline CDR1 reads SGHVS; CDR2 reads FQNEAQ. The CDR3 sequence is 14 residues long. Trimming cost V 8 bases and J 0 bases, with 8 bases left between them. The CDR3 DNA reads TGTGCCAGCCGACCTACCTCCTATAATTCACCCCTCCACTTT. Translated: CASRPTSYNSPLHF.

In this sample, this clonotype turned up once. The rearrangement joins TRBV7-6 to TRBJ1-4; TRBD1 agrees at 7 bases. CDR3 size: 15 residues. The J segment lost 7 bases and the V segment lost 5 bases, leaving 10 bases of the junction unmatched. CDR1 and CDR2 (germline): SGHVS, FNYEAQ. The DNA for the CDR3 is TGTGCCAGCAGCCTGACAGGGTTTCTTTCTGAAAAACTGTTTTTT. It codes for CASSLTGFLSEKLFF.

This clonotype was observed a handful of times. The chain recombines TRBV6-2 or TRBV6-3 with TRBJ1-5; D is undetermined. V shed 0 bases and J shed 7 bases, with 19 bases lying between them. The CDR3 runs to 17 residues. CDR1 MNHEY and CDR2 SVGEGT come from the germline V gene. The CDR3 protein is CASSYSTKIRDGQPQHF. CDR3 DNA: TGTGCCAGCAGTTACTCCACGAAGATACGGGATGGACAGCCCCAGCATTTT.

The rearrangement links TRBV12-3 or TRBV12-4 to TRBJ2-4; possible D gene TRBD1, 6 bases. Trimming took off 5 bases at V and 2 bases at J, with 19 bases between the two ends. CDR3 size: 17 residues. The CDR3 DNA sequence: TGTGCCAGCAGTGGGTCCTGGGGCAGGGGAACCAAAAACATTCAGTACTTC. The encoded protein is CASSGSWGRGTKNIQYF.

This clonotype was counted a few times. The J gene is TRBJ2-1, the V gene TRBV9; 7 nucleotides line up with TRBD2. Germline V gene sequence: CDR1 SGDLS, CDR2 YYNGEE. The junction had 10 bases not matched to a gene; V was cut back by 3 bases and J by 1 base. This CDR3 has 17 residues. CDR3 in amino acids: CASSGGTIGGSYNEQFF. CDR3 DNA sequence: TGTGCCAGCAGCGGCGGGACTATCGGGGGGTCCTACAATGAGCAGTTCTTC. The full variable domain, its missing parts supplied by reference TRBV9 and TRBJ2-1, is DSGVTQTPKHLITATGQRVTLRCSPRSGDLSVYWYQQSLDQGLQFLIQYYNGEERAKGNILERFSAQQFPDLHSELNLSSLELGDSALYFCASSGGTIGGSYNEQFFGPGTRLTVL.

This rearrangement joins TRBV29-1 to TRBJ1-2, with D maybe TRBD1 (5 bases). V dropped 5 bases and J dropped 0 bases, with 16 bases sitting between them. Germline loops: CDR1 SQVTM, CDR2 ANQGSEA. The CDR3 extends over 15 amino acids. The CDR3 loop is CSVSPGGGSNYGYTF. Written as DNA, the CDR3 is TGCAGCGTTTCTCCGGGGGGGGGATCTAACTATGGCTACACCTTC.